A single sample gave rise to the 8 T cell receptor beta chains below, sequenced in a study of somatic mutations in cytotoxic T cells in rheumatoid arthritis listed by TCRdb under 2017. The library was generated by the immunoSEQ multiplex PCR assay. Imported from immuneACCESS, the table was reduced by TCRdb to in-frame sequences with V and J called. These copies leave out some clones; in studies compared against another copy, an unresolved V gene accounts for under half, and the cause of the remainder is not known. The sample has approximately 8,700 clones on record, about 71% of them singletons. The top ten clonotypes cover about 36% of the sample. Specimen: CD8+ T cells sorted from blood. The receptors stem from a woman aged 45 to 65 in good health.

This clone was detected once. The rearrangement links TRBV27 to TRBJ2-7; possible D gene TRBD1, 6 bases. Trimming left V 2 bases short and J 1 base short, with 12 bases between. This CDR3 is built from 15 residues. Germline-derived CDR1 and CDR2 are MNHEY and SMNVEV (reference sequence). The CDR3 DNA reads as TGTGCCAGCAGTTTAACGGGACAAAGATCCTACGAGCAGTACTTC. This sequence encodes CASSLTGQRSYEQYF.

V is TRBV27 and J is TRBJ1-5; D gene ambiguous. The V end was cut by 1 base, the J end by 0 bases, with 10 bases between. Germline V CDR1 and CDR2: MNHEY, SMNVEV (reference sequence). This CDR3 is built from 16 residues. In DNA, the CDR3 is TGTGCCAGCAGTTTATTAGGGAGAGCTAGCAATCAGCCCCAGCATTTT. It specifies CASSLLGRASNQPQHF.

The rearrangement uses TRBV7-9 and TRBJ1-1, with 10 bases aligning to TRBD1. Germline V gives CDR1 SEHNR, CDR2 FQNEAQ (reference sequence). This CDR3 comprises 17 residues. With 4 bases clipped from V and 3 bases from J, the junction kept 11 bases outside the gene matches. The CDR3 reads CASSSLGTGERDTEAFF. For the CDR3, the DNA is TGTGCCAGCAGCTCCCTGGGGACAGGGGAGCGGGACACTGAAGCTTTCTTT.

The J gene is TRBJ2-1, the V gene TRBV27; TRBD1 agrees at 7 bases. Germline lookup yields CDR1 MNHEY and CDR2 SMNVEV (reference sequence). The V and J ends lost 3 bases and 4 bases, in that order; junction bases with no gene match: 9. This CDR3 comprises 16 residues. CDR3 in DNA: TGTGCCAGCAGTTTTTCTTTCCAGGGGGTTTACAATGAGCAGTTCTTC. This gives the protein CASSFSFQGVYNEQFF.

This clone was counted a few times. The chain has TRBV28 and TRBJ2-5; perhaps TRBD2 as D (6 bases). The length of the CDR3 is 15 residues. Germline-derived CDR1 and CDR2 are MDHEN and SYDVKM. Trimming pared 2 bases from V and 2 bases from J, leaving 12 bases between. The CDR3, as DNA: TGTGCCAGCAGTTTAGGGGCGGGGCTACAAGAGACCCAGTACTTC. Protein sequence: CASSLGAGLQETQYF.

The J gene is TRBJ2-7, the V gene TRBV5-1; maybe TRBD2 (6 bases). This CDR3 contains 16 residues. The germline V and J ends were trimmed by 1 base and 4 bases, with 18 bases remaining between them. CDR1 and CDR2 from the germline V gene are SGHRS and YFSETQ. The CDR3 loop is CASSLTSGVEGYEQYF. The CDR3 DNA sequence: TGCGCCAGCAGCTTGACGTCTGGTGTGGAGGGTTACGAGCAGTACTTC.

The chain has TRBV7-9 and TRBJ2-3, with 8 bases aligning to TRBD2. CDR1 is SEHNR, CDR2 FQNEAQ, per germline (reference sequence). The CDR3 consists of 16 residues. J gave up 2 bases and V 6 bases, and 10 bases lay outside the gene matches. The CDR3 sequence is CASSFSAGENTDTQYF. Here the CDR3 DNA reads TGTGCCAGCAGTTTTTCAGCGGGGGAAAACACAGATACGCAGTATTTT.

Notes on this clone: This sample also contains other DNA sequences that code for the same CDR3. The chain is built from TRBV4-3 and TRBJ1-1; no definite D call. The CDR3 contains 16 residues. The V end lost 3 bases, the J end lost 2 bases, and 16 bases lay between the germline ends. The germline gives CDR1 LGHNA, CDR2 YSLEER. CDR3 protein: CASSQGNTLENTEAFF. The CDR3 DNA reads as TGCGCCAGCAGCCAGGGGAACACACTAGAAAACACTGAAGCTTTCTTT.